Here is one T cell receptor beta chain with its context. Its specificity is not known. The record originates from a study of cytomegalovirus exposure and HLA in healthy donors. With 60 Vbeta and 13 Jbeta primers, the PCR was carried out. Clones were sequenced by immunoSEQ multiplex PCR, and TCRdb holds only the in-frame ones, with some missing. The data show 150,000 or so clones, about 80% seen once. This CDR3 has 14 amino acids. V dropped 7 bases and J dropped 3 bases, with 16 bases sitting between them. Per the germline V gene, CDR1 is SGHKS and CDR2 is YYEKEE (reference sequence). Broader study findings: Reported results showed that the classifier diagnosed cytomegalovirus status with high specificity and sensitivity.

Sequencing input: PBMCs. The receptor comes from a man under 40 in good health and CMV-seropositive. The rearrangement links TRBV5-5 to TRBJ1-2; D perhaps matches TRBD1 (5 bases). This CDR3 reads CASVPQWGDYGYTF. The CDR3, as DNA: TGTGCCAGCGTGCCTCAGTGGGGGGACTATGGCTACACCTTC. Full variable domain (missing parts from reference TRBV5-5 and TRBJ1-2): DAGVTQSPTHLIKTRGQQVTLRCSPISGHKSVSWYQQVLGQGPQFIFQYYEKEERGRGNFPDRFSARQFPNYSSELNVNALLLGDSALYLCASVPQWGDYGYTFGSGTRLTVV.